The rows below give T cell receptor beta chains drawn from one sample of a study of blood T cell repertoires in COVID-19. Sequencing used immunoSEQ multiplex PCR; TCRdb keeps in-frame clones, though not all of them. The sample lists approximately 20,000 clones, 90% to 95% occurring once. Sequencing was performed on peripheral blood. The receptors come from a woman aged 45-65 years with active COVID-19. The CDR3 runs from the conserved cysteine through the conserved F or W. The order of the fields is V gene, D gene, J gene, clone size, CDR3 protein, CDR3 DNA. A D gene is named only where the DNA matches it firmly. Where a row states a size, it is once, few, many or the class of an expanded clone; other rows omit it.

>TRBV7-9|.|TRBJ2-7|.
CASSAMRGGEQYF
TGTGCCAGCAGCGCCATGAGGGGAGGCGAGCAGTACTTC
>TRBV11-2|.|TRBJ2-7|.
CASSLLSSSSYEQYF
TGTGCCAGCAGCTTATTGAGCTCAAGCTCCTACGAGCAGTACTTC
>TRBV4-1|TRBD1|TRBJ1-6|few
CASSHAGTGSMPLHF
TGCGCCAGCAGCCATGCCGGGACAGGGTCAATGCCCCTCCACTTT
>TRBV2|TRBD1|TRBJ1-1|.
CASLPGQGRTEAFF
TGTGCCAGCCTCCCGGGACAGGGTAGAACTGAAGCTTTCTTT
>TRBV2|.|TRBJ2-3|.
CASRVRGGADTQYF
TGTGCCAGCAGAGTAAGGGGGGGCGCAGATACGCAGTATTTT
>TRBV19|TRBD1|TRBJ2-7|.
CASSISQGALYEQYF
TGTGCCAGTAGTATCTCCCAGGGGGCGCTCTACGAGCAGTACTTC
>TRBV28|.|TRBJ1-1|.
CASRSAGKGRAFF
TGTGCCAGTAGAAGTGCAGGGAAAGGAAGAGCTTTCTTT
>TRBV7-9|.|TRBJ1-2|.
CASSLDRPYGYTF
TGTGCCAGCAGCTTAGACAGGCCCTATGGCTACACCTTC
>TRBV4-1|TRBD1|TRBJ2-2|once
CASSHVSGTGTTGELFF
TGCGCCAGCAGCCATGTGTCCGGGACAGGGACGACCGGGGAGCTGTTTTTT
>TRBV5-6|.|TRBJ2-7|.
CASSSLEKQYF
TGTGCCAGCAGCTCATTAGAGAAACAGTACTTC
>TRBV7-3|.|TRBJ2-2|large
CASSPSVGPRSGELFF
TGTGCCAGCAGCCCCTCGGTTGGGCCCCGGTCCGGGGAGCTGTTTTTT
>TRBV13|TRBD2|TRBJ2-1|once
CASSPGGLAGVGEQFF
TGTGCCAGCAGCCCTGGGGGACTAGCGGGAGTTGGAGAGCAGTTCTTC